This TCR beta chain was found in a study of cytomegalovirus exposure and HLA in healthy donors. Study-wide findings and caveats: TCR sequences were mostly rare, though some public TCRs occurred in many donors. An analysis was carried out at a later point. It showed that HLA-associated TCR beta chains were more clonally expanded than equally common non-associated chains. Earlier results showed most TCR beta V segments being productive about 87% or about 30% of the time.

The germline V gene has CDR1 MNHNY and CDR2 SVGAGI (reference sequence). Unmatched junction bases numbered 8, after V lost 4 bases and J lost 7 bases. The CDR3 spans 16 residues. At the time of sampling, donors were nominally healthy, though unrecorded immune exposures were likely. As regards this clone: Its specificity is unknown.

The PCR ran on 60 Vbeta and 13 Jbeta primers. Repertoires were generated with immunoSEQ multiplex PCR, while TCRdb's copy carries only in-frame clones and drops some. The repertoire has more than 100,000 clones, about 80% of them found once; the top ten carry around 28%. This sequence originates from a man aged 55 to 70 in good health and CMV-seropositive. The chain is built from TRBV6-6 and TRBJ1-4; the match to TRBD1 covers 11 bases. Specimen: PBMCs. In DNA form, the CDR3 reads TGTGCCAGCAGTTCTAGGACAGGGGGCGTAGGTGAAAAACTGTTTTTT. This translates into CASSSRTGGVGEKLFF.